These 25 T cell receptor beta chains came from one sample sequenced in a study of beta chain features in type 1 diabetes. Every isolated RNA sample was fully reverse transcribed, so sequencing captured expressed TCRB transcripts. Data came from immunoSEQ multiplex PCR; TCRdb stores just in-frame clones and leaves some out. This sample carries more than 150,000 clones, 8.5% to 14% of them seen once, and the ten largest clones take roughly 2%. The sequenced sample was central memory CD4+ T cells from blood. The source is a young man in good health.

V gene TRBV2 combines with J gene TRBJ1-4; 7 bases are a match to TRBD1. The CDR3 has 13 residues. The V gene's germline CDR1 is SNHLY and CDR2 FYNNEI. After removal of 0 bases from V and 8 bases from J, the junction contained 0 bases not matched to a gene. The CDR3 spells CASSEAGQEKLFF. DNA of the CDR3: TGTGCCAGCAGTGAAGCGGGACAGGAAAAACTGTTTTTT. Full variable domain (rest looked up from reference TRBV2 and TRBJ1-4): EPEVTQTPSHQVTQMGQEVILRCVPISNHLYFYWYRQILGQKVEFLVSFYNNEISEKSEIFDDQFSVERPDGSNFTLKIRSTKLEDSAMYFCASSEAGQEKLFFGSGTQLSVL.

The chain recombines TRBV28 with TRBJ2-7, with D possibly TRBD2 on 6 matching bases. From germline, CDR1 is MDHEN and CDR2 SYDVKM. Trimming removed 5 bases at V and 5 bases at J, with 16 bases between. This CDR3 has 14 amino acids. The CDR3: CASSPMGGVHEQYF. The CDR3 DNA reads TGTGCCAGCAGTCCGATGGGCGGGGTCCACGAGCAGTACTTC.

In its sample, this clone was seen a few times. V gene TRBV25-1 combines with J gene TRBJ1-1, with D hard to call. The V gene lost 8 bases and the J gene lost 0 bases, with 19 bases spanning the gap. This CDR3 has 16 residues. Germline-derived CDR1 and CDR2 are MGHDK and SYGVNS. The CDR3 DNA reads TGTGCCAGCCATCCCTTAAGGGAAGAAATGAACACTGAAGCTTTCTTT. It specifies CASHPLREEMNTEAFF. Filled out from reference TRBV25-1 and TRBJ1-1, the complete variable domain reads EADIYQTPRYLVIGTGKKITLECSQTMGHDKMYWYQQDPGMELHLIHYSYGVNSTEKGDLSSESTVSRIRTEHFPLTLESARPSHTSQYLCASHPLREEMNTEAFFGQGTRLTVV.

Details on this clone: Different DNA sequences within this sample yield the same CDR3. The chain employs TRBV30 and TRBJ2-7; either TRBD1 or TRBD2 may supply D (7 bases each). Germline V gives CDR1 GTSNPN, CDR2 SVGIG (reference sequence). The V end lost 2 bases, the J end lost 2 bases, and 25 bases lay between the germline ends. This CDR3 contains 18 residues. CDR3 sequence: CAWSSGTAARSLAYEQYF. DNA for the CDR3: TGTGCCTGGAGTAGCGGGACAGCCGCTCGCTCCTTGGCCTACGAGCAGTACTTC.

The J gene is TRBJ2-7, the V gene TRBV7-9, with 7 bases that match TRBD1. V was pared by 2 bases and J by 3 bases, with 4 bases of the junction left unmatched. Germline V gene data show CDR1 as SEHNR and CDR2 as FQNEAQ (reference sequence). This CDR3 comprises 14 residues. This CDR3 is CASSLLSGGYEQYF. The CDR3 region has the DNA TGTGCCAGCAGCTTACTATCAGGGGGCTACGAGCAGTACTTC. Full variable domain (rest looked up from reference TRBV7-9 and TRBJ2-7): DTGVSQNPRHKITKRGQNVTFRCDPISEHNRLYWYRQTLGQGPEFLTYFQNEAQLEKSRLLSDRFSAERPKGSFSTLEIQRTEQGDSAMYLCASSLLSGGYEQYFGPGTRLTVT.

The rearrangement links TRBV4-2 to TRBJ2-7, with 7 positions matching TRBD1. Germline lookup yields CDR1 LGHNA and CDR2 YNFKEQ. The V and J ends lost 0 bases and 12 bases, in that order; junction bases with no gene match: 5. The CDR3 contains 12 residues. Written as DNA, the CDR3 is TGTGCCAGCAGCCAAGATCTACAGGGGCTGTACTTC. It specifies CASSQDLQGLYF.

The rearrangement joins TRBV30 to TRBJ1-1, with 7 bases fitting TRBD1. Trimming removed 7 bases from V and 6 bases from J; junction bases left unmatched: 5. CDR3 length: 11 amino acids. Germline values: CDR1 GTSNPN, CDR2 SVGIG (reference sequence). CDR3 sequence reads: CASDRRAEAFF. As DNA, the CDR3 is TGTGCCTCGGACAGGCGAGCTGAAGCTTTCTTT.

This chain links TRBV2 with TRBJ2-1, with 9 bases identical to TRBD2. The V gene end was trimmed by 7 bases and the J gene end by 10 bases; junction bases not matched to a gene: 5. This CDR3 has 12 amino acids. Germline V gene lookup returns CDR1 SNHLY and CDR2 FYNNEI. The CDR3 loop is CASKSGGQEQFF. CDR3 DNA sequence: TGTGCCAGCAAGAGCGGGGGGCAGGAGCAGTTCTTC.

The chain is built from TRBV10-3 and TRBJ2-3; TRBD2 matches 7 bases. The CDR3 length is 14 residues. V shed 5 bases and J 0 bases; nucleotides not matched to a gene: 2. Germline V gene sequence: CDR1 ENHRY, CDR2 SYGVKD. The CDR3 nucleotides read TGTGCCATCAGTACCGGGGGGAGCACAGATACGCAGTATTTT. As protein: CAISTGGSTDTQYF.

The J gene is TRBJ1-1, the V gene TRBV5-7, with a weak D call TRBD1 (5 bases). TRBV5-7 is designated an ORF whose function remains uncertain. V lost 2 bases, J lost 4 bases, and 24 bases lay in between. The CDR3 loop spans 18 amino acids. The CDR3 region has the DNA TGTGCCAGCAGCTTAGCCTGGGGGGAAGCTAGTTTAGGCACTGAAGCTTTCTTT. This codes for CASSLAWGEASLGTEAFF.

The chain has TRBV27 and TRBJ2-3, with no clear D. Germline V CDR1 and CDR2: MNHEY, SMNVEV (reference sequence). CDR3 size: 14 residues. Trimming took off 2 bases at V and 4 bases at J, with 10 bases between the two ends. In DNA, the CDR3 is TGTGCCAGCAGTTTAAGACCGGTGGCAGATACGCAGTATTTT. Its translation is CASSLRPVADTQYF.

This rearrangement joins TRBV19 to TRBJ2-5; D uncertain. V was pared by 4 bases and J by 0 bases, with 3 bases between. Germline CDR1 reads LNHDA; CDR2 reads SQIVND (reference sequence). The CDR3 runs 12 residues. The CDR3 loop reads CASSTNQETQYF. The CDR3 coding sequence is TGTGCCAGTAGTACAAACCAAGAGACCCAGTACTTC.

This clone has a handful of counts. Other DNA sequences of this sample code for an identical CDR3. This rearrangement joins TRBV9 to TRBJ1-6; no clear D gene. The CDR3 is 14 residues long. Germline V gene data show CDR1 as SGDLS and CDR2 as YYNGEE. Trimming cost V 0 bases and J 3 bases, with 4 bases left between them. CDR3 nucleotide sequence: TGTGCCAGCAGCGTAGGAGTCTATAATTCACCCCTCCACTTT. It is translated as CASSVGVYNSPLHF.

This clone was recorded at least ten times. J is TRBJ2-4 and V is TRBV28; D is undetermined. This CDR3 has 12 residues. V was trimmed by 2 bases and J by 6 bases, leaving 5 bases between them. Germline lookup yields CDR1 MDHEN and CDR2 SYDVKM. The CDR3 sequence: CASSLQRNIQYF. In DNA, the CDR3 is TGTGCCAGCAGTTTACAGAGAAACATTCAGTACTTC. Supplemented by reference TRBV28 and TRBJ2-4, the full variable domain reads DVKVTQSSRYLVKRTGEKVFLECVQDMDHENMFWYRQDPGLGLRLIYFSYDVKMKEKGDIPEGYSVSREKKERFSLILESASTNQTSMYLCASSLQRNIQYFGAGTRLSVL.

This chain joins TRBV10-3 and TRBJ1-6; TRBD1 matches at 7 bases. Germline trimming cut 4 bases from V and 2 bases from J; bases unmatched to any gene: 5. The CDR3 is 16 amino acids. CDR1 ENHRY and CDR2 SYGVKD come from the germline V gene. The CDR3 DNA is TGTGCCATCAGTGGACAGGGAGTTACCTATAATTCACCCCTCCACTTT. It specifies CAISGQGVTYNSPLHF.

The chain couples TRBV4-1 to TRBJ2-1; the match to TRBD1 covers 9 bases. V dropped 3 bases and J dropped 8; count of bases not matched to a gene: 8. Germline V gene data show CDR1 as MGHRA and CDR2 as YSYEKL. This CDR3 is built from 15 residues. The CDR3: CASSHSEGQGDEQFF. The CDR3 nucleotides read TGCGCCAGCAGCCATTCAGAGGGACAGGGCGATGAGCAGTTCTTC.

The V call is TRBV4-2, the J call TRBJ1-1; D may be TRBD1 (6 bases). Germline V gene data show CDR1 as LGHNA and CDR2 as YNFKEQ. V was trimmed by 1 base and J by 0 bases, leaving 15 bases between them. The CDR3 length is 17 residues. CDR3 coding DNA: TGTGCCAGCAGCCAAGGGGGCAGGGGAGTCATGAACACTGAAGCTTTCTTT. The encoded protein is CASSQGGRGVMNTEAFF.

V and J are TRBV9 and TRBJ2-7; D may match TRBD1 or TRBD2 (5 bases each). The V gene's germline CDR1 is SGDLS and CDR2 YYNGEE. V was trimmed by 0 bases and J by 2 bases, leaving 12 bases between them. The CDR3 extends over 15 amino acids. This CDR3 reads CASSVATRGPYEQYF. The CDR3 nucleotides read TGTGCCAGCAGCGTAGCGACTCGGGGACCCTACGAGCAGTACTTC.

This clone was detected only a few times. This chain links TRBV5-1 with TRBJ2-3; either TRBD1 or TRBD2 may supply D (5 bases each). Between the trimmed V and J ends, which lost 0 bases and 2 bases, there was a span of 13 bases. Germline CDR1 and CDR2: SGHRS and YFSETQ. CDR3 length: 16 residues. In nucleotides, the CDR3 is TGCGCCAGCAGCTTGGGTAAGGGGACCATCACAGATACGCAGTATTTT. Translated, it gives CASSLGKGTITDTQYF. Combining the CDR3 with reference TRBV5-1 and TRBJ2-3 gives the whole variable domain KAGVTQTPRYLIKTRGQQVTLSCSPISGHRSVSWYQQTPGQGLQFLFEYFSETQRNKGNFPGRFSGRQFSNSRSEMNVSTLELGDSALYLCASSLGKGTITDTQYFGPGTRLTVL.

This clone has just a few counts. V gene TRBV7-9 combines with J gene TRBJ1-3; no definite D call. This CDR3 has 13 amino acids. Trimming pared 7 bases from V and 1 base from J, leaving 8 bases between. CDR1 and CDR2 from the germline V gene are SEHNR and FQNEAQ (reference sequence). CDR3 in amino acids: CASTLPSGNTIYF. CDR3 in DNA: TGTGCCAGCACCCTGCCGTCTGGAAACACCATATATTTT.

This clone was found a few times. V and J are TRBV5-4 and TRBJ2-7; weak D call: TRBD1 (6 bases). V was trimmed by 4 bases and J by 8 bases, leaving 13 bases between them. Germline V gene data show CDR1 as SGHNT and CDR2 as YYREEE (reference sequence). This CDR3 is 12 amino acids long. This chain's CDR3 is CASSLDRTKQYF. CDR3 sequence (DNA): TGTGCCAGCAGCCTCGACAGGACCAAGCAGTACTTC.

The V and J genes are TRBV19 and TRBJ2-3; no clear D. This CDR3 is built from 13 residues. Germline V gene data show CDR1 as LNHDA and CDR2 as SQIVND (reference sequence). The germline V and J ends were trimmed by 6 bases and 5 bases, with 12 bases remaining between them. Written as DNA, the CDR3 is TGTGCCAGTAGATCGGGCCAGGTAGATACGCAGTATTTT. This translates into CASRSGQVDTQYF.

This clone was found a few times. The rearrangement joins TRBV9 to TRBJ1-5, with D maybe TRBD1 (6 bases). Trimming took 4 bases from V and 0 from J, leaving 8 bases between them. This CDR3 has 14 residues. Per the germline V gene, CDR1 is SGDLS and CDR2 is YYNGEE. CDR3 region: CASSQQGSNQPQHF. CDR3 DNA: TGTGCCAGCAGCCAACAGGGTAGCAATCAGCCCCAGCATTTT.

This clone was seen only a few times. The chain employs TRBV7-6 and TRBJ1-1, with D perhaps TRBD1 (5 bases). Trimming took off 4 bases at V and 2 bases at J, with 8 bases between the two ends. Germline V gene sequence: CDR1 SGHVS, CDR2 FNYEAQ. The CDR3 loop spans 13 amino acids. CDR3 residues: CASSYRTNTEAFF. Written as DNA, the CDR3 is TGTGCCAGCAGCTACCGGACAAACACTGAAGCTTTCTTT. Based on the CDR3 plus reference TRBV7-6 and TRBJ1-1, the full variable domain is GAGVSQSPRYKVTKRGQDVALRCDPISGHVSLYWYRQALGQGPEFLTYFNYEAQQDKSGLPNDRFSAERPEGSISTLTIQRTEQRDSAMYRCASSYRTNTEAFFGQGTRLTVV.

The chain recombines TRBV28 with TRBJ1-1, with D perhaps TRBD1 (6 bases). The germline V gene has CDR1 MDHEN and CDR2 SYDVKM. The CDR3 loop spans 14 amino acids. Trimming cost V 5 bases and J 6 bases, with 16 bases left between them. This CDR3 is CASSPFRGYPEAFF. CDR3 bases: TGTGCCAGCAGTCCCTTCAGGGGATACCCTGAAGCTTTCTTT.